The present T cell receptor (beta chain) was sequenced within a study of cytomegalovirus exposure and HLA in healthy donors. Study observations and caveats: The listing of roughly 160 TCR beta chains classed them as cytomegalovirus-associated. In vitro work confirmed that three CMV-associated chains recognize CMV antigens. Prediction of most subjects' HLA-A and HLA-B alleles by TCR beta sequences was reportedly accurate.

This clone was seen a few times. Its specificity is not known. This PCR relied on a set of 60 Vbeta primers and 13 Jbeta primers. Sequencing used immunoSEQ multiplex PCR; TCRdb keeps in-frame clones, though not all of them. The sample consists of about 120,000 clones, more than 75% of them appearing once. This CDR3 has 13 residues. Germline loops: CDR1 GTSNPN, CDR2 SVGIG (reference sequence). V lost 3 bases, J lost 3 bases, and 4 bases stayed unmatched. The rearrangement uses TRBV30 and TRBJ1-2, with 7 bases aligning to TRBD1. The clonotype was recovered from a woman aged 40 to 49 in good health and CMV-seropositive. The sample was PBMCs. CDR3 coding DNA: TGTGCCTGGAGCCTCAGGGGGGACTATGGCTACACCTTC. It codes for CAWSLRGDYGYTF. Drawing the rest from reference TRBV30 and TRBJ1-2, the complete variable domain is SQTIHQWPATLVQPVGSPLSLECTVEGTSNPNLYWYRQAAGRGLQLLFYSVGIGQISSEVPQNLSASRPQDRQFILSSKKLLLSDSGFYLCAWSLRGDYGYTFGSGTRLTVV.